These T cell receptor beta chains were read from a single sample in a study of healthy donors' naive CD4 and CD8 T cells. TCRdb re-analysed the reads in MiXCR, keeping a single row per CDR3 protein. In the table there are about 180,000 distinct CDR3 sequences, around 74% of which are singletons. Sequenced sample: naive CD4+ and CD8+ T cells sorted from blood, pooled from several donors. The receptors shown here come from a pool of human donors in good health; the sample pools cells from several healthy donors. Each CDR3 is given with its conserved first and last residue. D genes are given only for firm matches. Only part of the rows carry a size: once, few, many, or a class if the clone is expanded.

J	size	D	V	DNA	CDR3
TRBJ2-6	.	.	TRBV29-1	TGCAGCGTTGTAAGGCAGGTTCCGTCTGGGGCCAACGTCCTGACTTTC	CSVVRQVPSGANVLTF
TRBJ1-2	once	.	TRBV12-3/TRBV12-4	TGTGCCAGCAGTTTATGGGCCGAAAACTATGGCTACACCTTC	CASSLWAENYGYTF
TRBJ2-5	once	.	TRBV10-3	TGTGCCATCAGCGCAGCCCAAGAGACCCAGTACTTC	CAISAAQETQYF
TRBJ2-1	.	TRBD1	TRBV20-1	TGCAGTGCTAGAGCGGGACAGGGATACAATGAGCAGTTCTTC	CSARAGQGYNEQFF
TRBJ1-2	few	TRBD1	TRBV19	TGTGCCAGTAGTATCTCGACAGGGGACTATGGCTACACCTTC	CASSISTGDYGYTF
TRBJ1-6	few	TRBD1	TRBV6-1	TGTGCCAGCAGACCAGGGACAGCTCTTCGCTCCTATAATTCACCCCTCCACTTT	CASRPGTALRSYNSPLHF
TRBJ2-7	.	.	TRBV15	TGTGCCACCAGCAGAGGACGGAGCTACGAGCAGTACTTC	CATSRGRSYEQYF
TRBJ2-7	.	.	TRBV29-1	TGCAGCGTTGCAGCGGGACAGGTCTACGAGCAGTACTTC	CSVAAGQVYEQYF
TRBJ1-4	.	TRBD1	TRBV7-8	TGTGCCAGCAGCATCTCAACAGGGGAGGGTGAAAAACTGTTTTTT	CASSISTGEGEKLFF
TRBJ1-3	.	.	TRBV29-1	TGCAACGTTGAGGACAGCTACTCTGGAAACACCATATATTTT	CNVEDSYSGNTIYF
TRBJ2-7	.	TRBD1	TRBV12-3/TRBV12-4	TGTGCCAGCAGTTTATACGGGACAGACTACGAGCAGTACTTC	CASSLYGTDYEQYF
TRBJ2-7	once	TRBD2	TRBV29-1	TGCAGCGTTGGGGGACTAGGACCCTCCTACGAGCAGTACTTC	CSVGGLGPSYEQYF
TRBJ2-1	.	.	TRBV6-5	TGTGCCAGCGGCCTGGGGGAGGGGGACAATGAGCAGTTCTTC	CASGLGEGDNEQFF
TRBJ2-7	once	.	TRBV4-3	TGCGCCAGCAGCCAAGATTTGGGGTACGAGCAGTACTTC	CASSQDLGYEQYF
TRBJ2-1	.	TRBD2	TRBV4-3	TGCGCCAGCAGCTTCTCTAGCGGGGTCTACAATGAGCAGTTCTTC	CASSFSSGVYNEQFF
TRBJ2-1	.	.	TRBV6-2/TRBV6-3	TGTGCCAGCAGTTACAGTATCGATGAGCAGTTCTTC	CASSYSIDEQFF
TRBJ2-3	.	.	TRBV27	TGTGCCAGCAGTCACGTCACAGATACGCAGTATTTT	CASSHVTDTQYF
TRBJ2-1	.	.	TRBV27	TGTGCCAGCACCTCAGGGGCGGCCTACAATGAGCAGTTCTTC	CASTSGAAYNEQFF
TRBJ2-1	.	.	TRBV6-2/TRBV6-3	TGTGCCAGCAGTCTGGGACTCCCCCGCAATGAGCAGTTCTTC	CASSLGLPRNEQFF
TRBJ2-5	.	TRBD1	TRBV19	TGTGCCAGTAGTACGACAGGGAGCCAAGAGACCCAGTACTTC	CASSTTGSQETQYF
TRBJ2-5	.	.	TRBV23-1	TGCGCCAGCAGTCCTAGTGGGTTGGAGGAGACCCAGTACTTC	CASSPSGLEETQYF
TRBJ1-1	.	TRBD1	TRBV19	TGTGCCAGTAGTATAGACCCTAGAGACAGGGGGAACACTGAAGCTTTCTTT	CASSIDPRDRGNTEAFF
TRBJ2-6	.	.	TRBV29-1	TGCAGCGTTGGCGGAGATGGGGCCAACGTCCTGACTTTC	CSVGGDGANVLTF
TRBJ2-2	.	.	TRBV7-3	TGTGCCAGCAGCTTAAAAGGTGGCGGGGAGCTGTTTTTT	CASSLKGGGELFF
TRBJ2-5	.	.	TRBV29-1	TGCAGCGCCGCTAGACAGGCGTCGACCCAGTACTTC	CSAARQASTQYF
TRBJ2-1	once	TRBD1	TRBV5-4	TGTGCCAGCAGTACCGGGACAGGACCCTATTACAATGAGCAGTTCTTC	CASSTGTGPYYNEQFF
TRBJ1-2	.	.	TRBV6-5	TGTGCCAGCAGTTATAACCAGCGCTATGGCTACACCTTC	CASSYNQRYGYTF
TRBJ1-1	once	.	TRBV5-4	TGTGCCAGCAGCTACGACAGGTTCACTGAAGCTTTCTTT	CASSYDRFTEAFF
TRBJ2-7	.	TRBD1	TRBV6-1	TGTGCCAGCAGTGAAGGACAGGGGATAACCTACGAGCAGTACTTC	CASSEGQGITYEQYF
TRBJ2-1	few	.	TRBV27	TGTGCCAGCTCCCCCCATAGTATGACTCGGGGAGAGCAGTTCTTC	CASSPHSMTRGEQFF
TRBJ1-1	.	.	TRBV6-5	TGTGCCAGCAGTGCCCAGAGTGAAGCTTTCTTT	CASSAQSEAFF
TRBJ2-1	.	TRBD2	TRBV30	TGTGCCTGGAGTGTACGAGGACTAGCGGCTCACAATGAGCAGTTCTTC	CAWSVRGLAAHNEQFF
TRBJ1-6	.	.	TRBV11-2	TGTGCCAGCAGCTTGCGAGTCGGGTTGGGGACGAGTGATTCACCCCTCCACTTT	CASSLRVGLGTSDSPLHF
TRBJ2-7	.	.	TRBV6-1	TGTGCCAGCAGTGAATACGAGGGGCCCGCCTACGAGCAGTACTTC	CASSEYEGPAYEQYF
TRBJ2-1	once	TRBD2	TRBV29-1	TGCAGCGTTGGAGCGGGGTCCTACAATGAGCAGTTCTTC	CSVGAGSYNEQFF
TRBJ2-7	.	.	TRBV30	TGTGCCTGGAGTGTAAACACCTTACTCAGCTCCTACGAGCAGTACTTC	CAWSVNTLLSSYEQYF